Listed here are 28 T cell receptor beta chains from one sample, sequenced in a study of response to subunit inactivated influenza vaccine. One entry per CDR3 protein, called by TCRdb with MiXCR from the RT-PCR reads. The sample lists under 550,000 distinct CDR3 sequences; around 7.9% were seen once. Sequencing used PBMCs from blood, obtained 23 to 25 months after vaccination. The receptors stem from a man aged 50-75 years who received an inactivated influenza vaccine.

V and J are TRBV29-1 and TRBJ2-2, with 7 bases that match TRBD2. J was trimmed by 4 bases and V by 0 bases; bases with no gene match: 8. Germline loops: CDR1 SQVTM, CDR2 ANQGSEA. The CDR3 is 16 residues long. The CDR3 DNA follows: TGCAGCGTTGAAGATGGGCGGGGGATAGGCACCGGGGAGCTGTTTTTT. Translation gives CSVEDGRGIGTGELFF.

This clonotype was observed at least ten times. The chain is built from TRBV7-6 and TRBJ2-1; tentative D call: TRBD1 (6 bases). Trimming took off 5 bases at V and 8 bases at J, with 19 bases between the two ends. Germline CDR1 and CDR2: SGHVS and FNYEAQ. The CDR3 spans 15 residues. The CDR3 reads CASSMLGTMYDEQFF. The CDR3 nucleotides are TGTGCCAGCAGCATGCTCGGGACAATGTATGATGAGCAGTTCTTC.

There are a few counts of this clonotype. This chain joins TRBV7-8 and TRBJ2-6, with D hard to call. V lost 5 bases and J 0 bases, leaving 8 bases between the germline ends. CDR3 size: 15 residues. CDR1 SGHVS and CDR2 FQNEAQ come from the germline V gene. For the CDR3, the DNA is TGTGCCAGCAGCCCCTCTCTCTCTGGGGCCAACGTCCTGACTTTC. Its protein is CASSPSLSGANVLTF.

The V gene is TRBV7-2, the J gene TRBJ2-5; D is uncertain. The CDR3 spans 13 residues. The germline CDR1 and CDR2 sequences are SGHTA and FQGNSA. Trimming shortened V by 5 bases and J by 1 base, and 8 bases separated the two germline ends. CDR3 residues: CASSVVAQETQYF. CDR3 DNA sequence: TGTGCCAGCAGCGTAGTAGCCCAAGAGACCCAGTACTTC.

The CDR3 sequence is CASSLWNYGGLRGYGYTF. The CDR3 bases are TGTGCCAGCAGCCTCTGGAACTACGGGGGGCTACGAGGTTATGGCTACACCTTC. This rearrangement joins TRBV7-8 to TRBJ1-2, with D perhaps matching TRBD1 (6 bases). The CDR3 contains 18 residues. V was cut by 5 bases and J by 5 bases, with 27 bases left in between. Germline values: CDR1 SGHVS, CDR2 FQNEAQ.

This clonotype was seen many times. This CDR3 is CASSLVLAGVGADTQYF. The CDR3 bases are TGTGCCAGCAGCTTAGTACTAGCGGGAGTAGGGGCAGATACGCAGTATTTT. The genes are TRBV7-6 and TRBJ2-3; 11 bases are a match to TRBD2. J lost 4 bases, V lost 1 base, and 7 bases had no gene match. The CDR3 spans 17 residues. CDR1 and CDR2 from the germline V gene are SGHVS and FNYEAQ.

This sequence joins TRBV7-8 and TRBJ2-5, with 7 bases fitting TRBD1. The length of the CDR3 is 15 residues. Germline loops: CDR1 SGHVS, CDR2 FQNEAQ. The junction had 7 bases not matched to a gene; V was cut back by 1 base and J by 5 bases. The CDR3, as DNA: TGTGCCAGCAGCTTAGGAGTAGGGGGCAGGGAGACCCAGTACTTC. Translated: CASSLGVGGRETQYF.

This clonotype was picked up a small number of times. The V and J genes are TRBV5-1 and TRBJ2-1; TRBD2 aligns across 8 bases. The V gene's germline CDR1 is SGHRS and CDR2 YFSETQ. V lost 0 bases to trimming and J lost 1 base; unmatched junction nucleotides: 6. The CDR3 contains 17 residues. CDR3 nucleotide sequence: TGCGCCAGCAGCTTGGCGGCGGGGGGACTATCCTACAATGAGCAGTTCTTC. Protein product: CASSLAAGGLSYNEQFF.

Turning to this clonotype: At one end, the junction sequence differs from germline, possibly due to a read error. This chain uses TRBV12-3 or TRBV12-4 with TRBJ2-5; 9 nucleotides agree with TRBD1. This CDR3 region has 19 residues. The DNA of the CDR3 is TGTGCCCGCAGATTTTTACTCCCTCCACGGGACAGGGCACCGGAGACCCAGTACTTC. Residues: CARRFLLPPRDRAPETQYF.

The chain joins TRBV15 to TRBJ2-6, with a possible D match to TRBD1 (5 bases). V shed 8 bases and J shed 0 bases, with 8 bases lying between them. CDR1 and CDR2 (germline): LNHNV, YYDKDF (reference sequence). This CDR3 spans 14 amino acids. The CDR3 DNA is TGTGCCACCGGAAGGGGCTCTGGGGCCAACGTCCTGACTTTC. Residues: CATGRGSGANVLTF.

This clonotype was seen many times. This chain joins TRBV7-6 and TRBJ2-1, with D possibly being TRBD1 or TRBD2 (5 bases each). The CDR3 covers 16 residues. The germline CDR1 and CDR2 sequences are SGHVS and FNYEAQ. V lost 0 bases and J lost 8, with 17 bases in between. CDR3 sequence reads: CASSLAGRVVRDEQFF. CDR3 bases: TGTGCCAGCAGCTTAGCGGGACGTGTAGTACGCGATGAGCAGTTCTTC.

This clonotype was observed at least ten times. This chain uses TRBV20-1 with TRBJ1-5, with 7 bases matching TRBD1. Per germline, CDR1 DFQATT and CDR2 SNEGSKA (reference sequence). Losses at the gene ends were 4 bases for V and 2 bases for J; bases not matched to a gene: 2. This CDR3 spans 13 amino acids. The CDR3 reads CSATGTGNQPQHF. For the CDR3, the DNA is TGCAGTGCTACCGGGACAGGCAATCAGCCCCAGCATTTT.

This clonotype was picked up many times. The chain recombines TRBV29-1 with TRBJ1-2; 8 bases match TRBD1. Germline values: CDR1 SQVTM, CDR2 ANQGSEA. The CDR3 runs to 14 residues. V trimming: 5 bases; J trimming: 2 bases; junction bases outside the gene matches: 7. The CDR3 here is CSVNSGGANYGYTF. The CDR3 DNA is TGCAGCGTTAACTCAGGGGGCGCGAACTATGGCTACACCTTC.

This sequence joins TRBV5-1 and TRBJ2-1, with 7 nucleotides matching TRBD1. The V gene end was trimmed by 3 bases and the J gene end by 5 bases; junction bases not matched to a gene: 5. CDR1 is SGHRS and CDR2 is YFSETQ in the germline V gene. This CDR3 has 14 residues. The CDR3 here is CASSSTGYDNEQFF. Written as DNA, the CDR3 is TGCGCCAGCAGCTCGACAGGGTACGACAATGAGCAGTTCTTC.

This clonotype has at least ten counts. The chain is built from TRBV19 and TRBJ1-2, with 8 bases aligning to TRBD1. CDR3 length equals 14 residues. The V gene's germline CDR1 is LNHDA and CDR2 SQIVND (reference sequence). V lost 3 bases, J lost 7 bases, and 7 bases stayed unmatched. Written as DNA, the CDR3 is TGTGCCAGTAGTATCGGACAGGGTGTAAGTGGCTACACCTTC. Translation: CASSIGQGVSGYTF.

In its sample, this clonotype was seen many times. The chain links TRBV6-2 or TRBV6-3 to TRBJ2-1; TRBD2 matches at 12 bases. Germline CDR1 MNHEY, CDR2 SVGEGT. The CDR3 is 15 residues long. After removal of 5 bases from V and 3 bases from J, the junction contained 2 bases not matched to a gene. This chain's CDR3 is CASSKTSGGYNEQFF. The CDR3 nucleotides read TGTGCCAGCAGTAAGACTAGCGGGGGCTACAATGAGCAGTTCTTC.

The chain links TRBV20-1 to TRBJ2-1; maybe TRBD2 (6 bases). V lost 5 bases to trimming and J lost 12 bases, with 23 bases between them. Germline assignment: CDR1 DFQATT and CDR2 SNEGSKA (reference sequence). CDR3 length: 14 amino acids. As DNA, the CDR3 is TGCAGTGCTCAACGGGCTCAGCCGGGAGATGCGCAGTTCTTC. Translation gives CSAQRAQPGDAQFF.

This clonotype occurred many times. The chain recombines TRBV4-3 with TRBJ1-6; D gene ambiguous. Between the trimmed V and J ends, which lost 0 bases and 9 bases, there was a span of 15 bases. The CDR3 contains 16 residues. Germline CDR1 is LGHNA and CDR2 is YSLEER. CDR3 in amino acids: CASSQEKGSSGSPLHF. For the CDR3, the DNA is TGCGCCAGCAGCCAAGAAAAGGGAAGTTCCGGTTCACCCCTCCACTTT.

V usage is TRBV20-1 and J usage is TRBJ2-3; 11 nucleotides align to TRBD2. Germline V gene lookup returns CDR1 DFQATT and CDR2 SNEGSKA (reference sequence). Losses at the gene ends were 1 base for V and 4 bases for J; bases not matched to a gene: 4. This CDR3 is 15 amino acids long. In DNA, the CDR3 is TGCAGTGCTAGAGGTACTAGCGGGAGCTCAGATACGCAGTATTTT. Protein product: CSARGTSGSSDTQYF.

This clonotype has at least ten counts. The CDR3 here is CASSLRETNTGELFF. CDR3 DNA: TGTGCCAGCAGCTTAAGGGAAACGAACACCGGGGAGCTGTTTTTT. The chain links TRBV7-8 to TRBJ2-2; D remains ambiguous. The CDR3 is made up of 15 amino acids. The V gene lost 2 bases and the J gene lost 0 bases, with 7 bases spanning the gap. Germline CDR1 is SGHVS and CDR2 is FQNEAQ.

Regarding this clonotype: A much larger clone lies one base from this, so it may be a read error. The rearrangement uses TRBV12-3 or TRBV12-4 and TRBJ1-5; D unresolved. The CDR3 is made up of 13 amino acids. CDR3 sequence reads: CACSLGGSEPQHF. For the CDR3, the DNA is TGTGCCTGCAGTTTGGGAGGGAGCGAGCCCCAGCATTTT.

The rearrangement uses TRBV12-3 or TRBV12-4 and TRBJ1-2; a possible D gene is TRBD1 (6 bases). V was clipped by 5 bases and J by 3 bases, with 19 bases between them. CDR3 length: 16 amino acids. CDR3: CASSPPPRRGDYGYTF. CDR3 nucleotides: TGTGCCAGCAGTCCCCCACCGCGTAGGGGGGACTATGGCTACACCTTC.

This clonotype was counted between two and nine times. CDR3 amino acids: CASSLGTVTSNQPQHF. The CDR3 DNA reads as TGTGCCAGCAGCTTAGGGACAGTTACTAGCAATCAGCCCCAGCATTTT. The chain carries TRBV7-6 and TRBJ1-5, with D possibly TRBD1 on 6 matching bases. There are 16 residues in the CDR3. Trimming removed 1 base at V and 0 bases at J, with 10 bases between. CDR1 is SGHVS, CDR2 FNYEAQ, per germline.

The chain has TRBV12-3 or TRBV12-4 and TRBJ2-3, with D perhaps being TRBD1 or TRBD2 (6 bases each). Deletions cut 5 bases from V and 5 bases from J, with 14 bases between. The CDR3 runs to 14 residues. The CDR3, as DNA: TGTGCCAGCAGTGTAAGGGGGGCGGAAGATACGCAGTATTTT. Its translation: CASSVRGAEDTQYF.

V and J are TRBV7-2 and TRBJ1-1; D is perhaps TRBD1 (5 bases). V was clipped by 3 bases and J by 6 bases, with 17 bases between them. The germline V gene encodes CDR1 SGHTA and CDR2 FQGNSA. CDR3 size: 15 residues. As DNA, the CDR3 is TGTGCCAGCAGCTTTTGGTCAGGGACTTCTGCTGAAGCTTTCTTT. Its protein is CASSFWSGTSAEAFF.

The V and J genes are TRBV29-1 and TRBJ2-1; weak D call: TRBD1 (5 bases). Trimming stripped 4 bases from V and 4 bases from J, with 11 bases between. The CDR3 spans 13 residues. Germline assignment: CDR1 SQVTM and CDR2 ANQGSEA. CDR3 sequence: CSVVGQGYNEQFF. Here the CDR3 DNA reads TGCAGCGTTGTCGGCCAGGGATACAATGAGCAGTTCTTC.

The chain links TRBV2 to TRBJ2-1, with D unresolved. Germline V CDR1 and CDR2: SNHLY, FYNNEI. The CDR3 is made up of 10 amino acids. V lost 6 bases and J lost 8, with 5 bases in between. The CDR3 loop is CASSTYEQFF. In nucleotides, the CDR3 is TGTGCCAGCAGCACGTATGAGCAGTTCTTC.

Many counts were recorded for this clonotype. The genes are TRBV12-3 or TRBV12-4 and TRBJ2-5; no reliable D call. The CDR3 sequence is 14 residues long. V lost 6 bases and J 0 bases, leaving 11 bases between the germline ends. Here the CDR3 reads CASRSDRYQETQYF. DNA for the CDR3: TGTGCCAGCAGATCCGACCGGTACCAAGAGACCCAGTACTTC.